These T cell receptor beta chains were read from a single sample in a study of blood T cells in healthy people across ages. TCRdb re-analysed the 5' RACE reads in MiXCR, keeping a single row per CDR3 protein. The data show roughly 1,800,000 distinct CDR3 sequences, with less than 50% seen just once and around 2.1% held by the top ten. Sequencing used blood. These receptors were obtained from a woman aged 40 to 55 in good health. CDR3s include the opening cysteine and the closing phenylalanine or tryptophan. The order of the fields is V gene, J gene, D gene, clone size, CDR3 protein, CDR3 DNA. A D gene is named only where the DNA matches it firmly. Expanded clones are given a class, and other clones once, few, many or no size at all.

v_call: TRBV20-1; j_call: TRBJ1-6; d_call: TRBD1; clone_size: -; cdr3_aa: CSAADRGSYNSPLHF; cdr3_nt: TGCAGTGCTGCAGACAGGGGATCCTATAATTCACCCCTCCACTTT
v_call: TRBV7-2; j_call: TRBJ1-1; d_call: -; clone_size: -; cdr3_aa: CASSLVGQGFRPMGAFF; cdr3_nt: TGTGCCAGCAGCTTAGTGGGTCAGGGCTTCCGGCCAATGGGAGCTTTCTTT
v_call: TRBV24-1; j_call: TRBJ2-7; d_call: -; clone_size: -; cdr3_aa: CATSEEAEQYF; cdr3_nt: TGTGCCACCAGTGAAGAAGCTGAGCAGTACTTC
v_call: TRBV7-2; j_call: TRBJ2-1; d_call: -; clone_size: -; cdr3_aa: CASRSVRDHRREEQFF; cdr3_nt: TGTGCCAGCAGATCGGTCCGGGACCACCGCCGAGAGGAGCAGTTCTTC
v_call: TRBV10-1; j_call: TRBJ2-7; d_call: -; clone_size: once; cdr3_aa: CASSEAEGRSYEQYF; cdr3_nt: TGCGCCAGCAGTGAGGCTGAGGGGAGGTCCTACGAGCAGTACTTC
v_call: TRBV20-1; j_call: TRBJ2-7; d_call: -; clone_size: -; cdr3_aa: CSGLRAAERYEQYF; cdr3_nt: TGCAGTGGACTAAGGGCGGCCGAGCGTTACGAGCAGTACTTC
v_call: TRBV12-3/TRBV12-4; j_call: TRBJ1-2; d_call: TRBD1; clone_size: once; cdr3_aa: CASKNAGTGGALSGYTF; cdr3_nt: TGTGCCAGCAAAAACGCCGGGACAGGGGGCGCGTTGAGTGGCTACACCTTC
v_call: TRBV2; j_call: TRBJ1-2; d_call: -; clone_size: -; cdr3_aa: CASSEAWTEDGYTF; cdr3_nt: TGTGCCAGCAGTGAAGCCTGGACAGAAGATGGCTACACCTTC
v_call: TRBV4-1; j_call: TRBJ2-3; d_call: -; clone_size: -; cdr3_aa: CASSQDRVLTDTQYF; cdr3_nt: TGCGCCAGCAGCCAAGATCGAGTCCTCACAGATACGCAGTATTTT
v_call: TRBV10-3; j_call: TRBJ1-6; d_call: -; clone_size: -; cdr3_aa: CAISQGDSPLHF; cdr3_nt: TGTGCCATCAGCCAGGGAGATTCACCCCTCCACTTT
v_call: TRBV4-2; j_call: TRBJ2-5; d_call: TRBD2; clone_size: -; cdr3_aa: CASSQTSVGGTQYF; cdr3_nt: TGTGCCAGCAGCCAAACTAGCGTTGGAGGGACCCAGTACTTC
v_call: TRBV5-1; j_call: TRBJ2-5; d_call: TRBD2; clone_size: -; cdr3_aa: CASSLIAGWQETQYF; cdr3_nt: TGCGCCAGCAGCCTTATAGCGGGGTGGCAAGAGACCCAGTACTTC
v_call: TRBV28; j_call: TRBJ1-4; d_call: -; clone_size: -; cdr3_aa: CASMDPPVNEKLFF; cdr3_nt: TGTGCCAGCATGGACCCCCCGGTTAATGAAAAACTGTTTTTT
v_call: TRBV21-1; j_call: TRBJ1-1; d_call: -; clone_size: -; cdr3_aa: CASSVGLGGHMNTGAFF; cdr3_nt: TGTGCCAGCAGCGTAGGGCTTGGAGGGCACATGAACACTGGAGCTTTCTTT
v_call: TRBV29-1; j_call: TRBJ1-5; d_call: -; clone_size: few; cdr3_aa: CSVDGGGGNQPQHF; cdr3_nt: TGCAGCGTTGACGGGGGGGGTGGCAATCAGCCCCAGCATTTT
v_call: TRBV29-1; j_call: TRBJ2-4; d_call: -; clone_size: -; cdr3_aa: CSVEGGLGIQYF; cdr3_nt: TGCAGCGTTGAAGGGGGACTGGGCATTCAGTACTTC
v_call: TRBV2; j_call: TRBJ2-3; d_call: -; clone_size: -; cdr3_aa: CASRVQRIGADTQYF; cdr3_nt: TGTGCCAGCAGGGTCCAGAGGATTGGAGCAGATACGCAGTATTTT
v_call: TRBV7-3; j_call: TRBJ2-5; d_call: -; clone_size: few; cdr3_aa: CTSSLGRGRRETQYF; cdr3_nt: TGTACCAGCAGCTTAGGTAGAGGACGGCGTGAGACCCAGTACTTC
v_call: TRBV6-6; j_call: TRBJ1-5; d_call: -; clone_size: -; cdr3_aa: CASRPPGHQTSNQPQHF; cdr3_nt: TGTGCCAGCAGGCCGCCGGGACATCAAACTAGCAATCAGCCCCAGCATTTT
v_call: TRBV12-3/TRBV12-4; j_call: TRBJ2-1; d_call: -; clone_size: few; cdr3_aa: CASRPEGGDNEQFF; cdr3_nt: TGTGCCAGCAGACCCGAGGGGGGGGACAATGAGCAGTTCTTC
v_call: TRBV6-1; j_call: TRBJ1-6; d_call: -; clone_size: -; cdr3_aa: CASSPSEGHPQGINSPLHF; cdr3_nt: TGTGCCAGCAGTCCCTCTGAGGGCCACCCACAGGGTATTAATTCACCCCTCCACTTT
v_call: TRBV5-1; j_call: TRBJ2-1; d_call: TRBD2; clone_size: -; cdr3_aa: CASSFSGVPSYNEQFF; cdr3_nt: TGCGCCAGCAGCTTTAGCGGGGTCCCCTCCTACAATGAGCAGTTCTTC
v_call: TRBV7-2; j_call: TRBJ2-7; d_call: -; clone_size: -; cdr3_aa: CASSLGRTRLGEQYF; cdr3_nt: TGTGCCAGCAGCTTAGGCAGGACGAGGTTGGGCGAGCAGTACTTC
v_call: TRBV18; j_call: TRBJ2-5; d_call: TRBD2; clone_size: -; cdr3_aa: CASSPGPFGAGVKETQYF; cdr3_nt: TGTGCCAGCTCACCGGGTCCCTTCGGTGCGGGAGTGAAAGAGACCCAGTACTTC
v_call: TRBV29-1; j_call: TRBJ2-1; d_call: -; clone_size: -; cdr3_aa: CSAHQVYNEQFF; cdr3_nt: TGCAGCGCCCACCAGGTATACAATGAGCAGTTCTTC
v_call: TRBV7-2; j_call: TRBJ2-7; d_call: -; clone_size: few; cdr3_aa: CASSLGTGLLFYEQYF; cdr3_nt: TGTGCCAGCAGCTTAGGGACGGGCCTATTATTCTACGAGCAGTACTTC
v_call: TRBV21-1; j_call: TRBJ2-1; d_call: -; clone_size: -; cdr3_aa: CASSKVTGVWDEQFF; cdr3_nt: TGTGCCAGCAGCAAAGTTACGGGGGTGTGGGATGAGCAGTTCTTC
v_call: TRBV4-2; j_call: TRBJ2-3; d_call: -; clone_size: -; cdr3_aa: CASSQYTSTDTQYF; cdr3_nt: TGTGCCAGCAGCCAATATACTAGCACAGATACGCAGTATTTT
v_call: TRBV29-1; j_call: TRBJ2-4; d_call: -; clone_size: -; cdr3_aa: CSVWAGGDIQYF; cdr3_nt: TGCAGCGTTTGGGCGGGTGGGGACATTCAGTACTTC
v_call: TRBV11-3; j_call: TRBJ2-4; d_call: -; clone_size: -; cdr3_aa: CASSLDEASLGEQYF; cdr3_nt: TGTGCCAGCAGCTTAGATGAGGCCAGCCTCGGTGAGCAGTACTTC
v_call: TRBV4-1; j_call: TRBJ2-4; d_call: TRBD1; clone_size: few; cdr3_aa: CASSQEGDREKYF; cdr3_nt: TGCGCCAGCAGCCAAGAGGGGGACAGGGAGAAGTACTTC
v_call: TRBV7-9; j_call: TRBJ1-2; d_call: TRBD1; clone_size: -; cdr3_aa: CASSLDGTGVFHGYTF; cdr3_nt: TGTGCCAGCAGCTTAGACGGGACAGGGGTTTTCCATGGCTACACCTTC
v_call: TRBV6-1; j_call: TRBJ1-2; d_call: -; clone_size: few; cdr3_aa: CASSEAAQLWGYTF; cdr3_nt: TGTGCCAGCAGTGAGGCGGCCCAGTTGTGGGGCTACACCTTC
v_call: TRBV3-1; j_call: TRBJ2-3; d_call: TRBD2; clone_size: -; cdr3_aa: CACGGGDTQYF; cdr3_nt: TGTGCCTGCGGGGGGGGAGATACGCAGTATTTT
v_call: TRBV18; j_call: TRBJ2-1; d_call: -; clone_size: -; cdr3_aa: CASSPQPGLKAYNEQFF; cdr3_nt: TGTGCCAGCTCACCGCAACCGGGACTCAAGGCCTACAATGAGCAGTTCTTC
v_call: TRBV7-2; j_call: TRBJ1-2; d_call: -; clone_size: few; cdr3_aa: CASSSPPTDRGYTF; cdr3_nt: TGTGCCAGCAGCTCCCCCCCGACAGACCGTGGCTACACCTTC
v_call: TRBV15; j_call: TRBJ2-1; d_call: -; clone_size: -; cdr3_aa: CATSVRAPNEQFF; cdr3_nt: TGTGCCACCAGCGTCCGGGCCCCAAATGAGCAGTTCTTC
v_call: TRBV2; j_call: TRBJ2-7; d_call: -; clone_size: few; cdr3_aa: CASKDSRVYEQYF; cdr3_nt: TGTGCCAGCAAGGACAGCCGCGTTTACGAGCAGTACTTC
v_call: TRBV24-1; j_call: TRBJ2-1; d_call: TRBD1; clone_size: -; cdr3_aa: CATSDRTGSSYNEQFF; cdr3_nt: TGTGCCACCAGTGACCGGACAGGGAGCTCCTACAATGAGCAGTTCTTC
v_call: TRBV7-2; j_call: TRBJ1-2; d_call: -; clone_size: -; cdr3_aa: CASSRTGTLVGYTF; cdr3_nt: TGTGCCAGTAGCCGTACCGGGACACTTGTGGGCTACACCTTC
v_call: TRBV6-1; j_call: TRBJ1-5; d_call: TRBD1; clone_size: -; cdr3_aa: CASSEATQGNQPQHF; cdr3_nt: TGTGCCAGCAGTGAAGCGACACAGGGGAATCAGCCCCAGCATTTT
v_call: TRBV6-2/TRBV6-3; j_call: TRBJ1-5; d_call: -; clone_size: -; cdr3_aa: CASSYTRLNRFEPQHF; cdr3_nt: TGTGCCAGCAGTTATACGCGGCTCAATCGATTTGAGCCCCAGCATTTT
v_call: TRBV4-1; j_call: TRBJ2-5; d_call: -; clone_size: few; cdr3_aa: CASSQEGRTRTMTQYF; cdr3_nt: TGCGCCAGCAGCCAAGAAGGGAGGACACGGACCATGACCCAGTACTTC
v_call: TRBV29-1; j_call: TRBJ2-7; d_call: TRBD1; clone_size: -; cdr3_aa: CSVEKTGAPYEQYF; cdr3_nt: TGCAGCGTTGAGAAGACAGGGGCACCCTACGAGCAGTACTTC
v_call: TRBV11-2; j_call: TRBJ2-3; d_call: -; clone_size: -; cdr3_aa: CASSLTTSTQYF; cdr3_nt: TGTGCCAGCAGCTTGACCACAAGTACGCAGTATTTT